The 13 T cell receptor beta chains below were found in one sample sequenced in a study of cytomegalovirus exposure and HLA in healthy donors. The PCR was carried out with 60 Vbeta primers and 13 Jbeta primers. Produced via immunoSEQ multiplex PCR; TCRdb's table is partial and in-frame only. The sample yields 200,000 to 250,000 clones, over 70% seen once. Input material: PBMCs. These receptors all come from a boy younger than 10 in good health and CMV-seronegative.

The chain uses TRBV6-1 and TRBJ1-3; D not resolved. Germline loops: CDR1 MNHNS, CDR2 SASEGT. The V gene lost 6 bases and the J gene lost 0 bases, with 12 bases spanning the gap. The CDR3 contains 15 residues. CDR3 DNA sequence: TGTGCCAGCAGGGCCACACATTACTCTGGAAACACCATATATTTT. Its protein product is CASRATHYSGNTIYF.

V usage is TRBV6-5 and J usage is TRBJ2-2; weak D call: TRBD1 (5 bases). V was pared by 7 bases and J by 6 bases, with 12 bases between. Looked up from germline, CDR1 is MNHEY and CDR2 is SVGAGI. The CDR3 length is 13 residues. The CDR3 DNA reads TGTGCCAGCACCCAGGGTGTCGCCGGGGAGCTGTTTTTT. This translates into CASTQGVAGELFF.

This chain joins TRBV27 and TRBJ1-2, with a tentative D call TRBD1 (5 bases). V lost 4 bases and J 5 bases, leaving 17 bases between the germline ends. Germline assignment: CDR1 MNHEY and CDR2 SMNVEV (reference sequence). CDR3 length: 15 residues. CDR3 in amino acids: CASSYMGTSGYGYTF. CDR3 bases: TGTGCCAGCAGTTATATGGGAACCTCAGGGTATGGCTACACCTTC.

The CDR3 here is CASSGQGGEKLFF. The CDR3 DNA reads TGCGCCAGCAGTGGACAGGGAGGTGAAAAACTGTTTTTT. The chain employs TRBV10-1 and TRBJ1-4, with 7 nucleotides matching TRBD1. Germline CDR1 is WNHNN and CDR2 is SYGVQD (reference sequence). After removal of 4 bases from V and 7 bases from J, the junction contained 3 bases not matched to a gene. The CDR3 length is 13 residues.

This rearrangement joins TRBV6-5 to TRBJ2-1; 9 nucleotides align to TRBD2. Germline values: CDR1 MNHEY, CDR2 SVGAGI. V trimming: 2 bases; J trimming: 5 bases; junction bases outside the gene matches: 4. The CDR3 has 15 amino acids. CDR3 coding DNA: TGTGCCAGCAGTTACGAGACTAGCGGCCACAATGAGCAGTTCTTC. Its translation is CASSYETSGHNEQFF.

The CDR3 region has the DNA TGTGCCAGTAGTATCTGGGTTAGGGCTAGCGGGAGCCCCAATGAGCAGTTCTTC. Translation: CASSIWVRASGSPNEQFF. This chain uses TRBV19 with TRBJ2-1; the match to TRBD2 covers 10 bases. This CDR3 comprises 18 residues. The junction had 14 bases not matched to a gene; V was cut back by 3 bases and J by 6 bases. The V gene's germline CDR1 is LNHDA and CDR2 SQIVND (reference sequence).

The V and J genes are TRBV14 and TRBJ1-3; D gene ambiguous. Between the trimmed V and J ends, which lost 4 bases and 0 bases, there was a span of 10 bases. The CDR3 covers 15 residues. Germline CDR1 reads SGHDN; CDR2 reads FVKESK. CDR3 residues: CASSLGLNSGNTIYF. The CDR3 DNA reads TGTGCCAGCAGCCTAGGACTGAACTCTGGAAACACCATATATTTT. Full variable domain (outside the CDR3, taken from reference TRBV14 and TRBJ1-3): EAGVTQFPSHSVIEKGQTVTLRCDPISGHDNLYWYRRVMGKEIKFLLHFVKESKQDESGMPNNRFLAERTGGTYSTLKVQPAELEDSGVYFCASSLGLNSGNTIYFGEGSWLTVV.

The chain carries TRBV30 and TRBJ1-1; D is perhaps TRBD1 (5 bases). Germline V lookup: CDR1 GTSNPN, CDR2 SVGIG (reference sequence). The CDR3 is 14 amino acids. V shed 0 bases and J shed 4 bases, with 12 bases lying between them. For the CDR3, the DNA is TGTGCCTGGAGTGTACGGTGGGGGGGCACTGAAGCTTTCTTT. Encoded protein: CAWSVRWGGTEAFF.

The chain has TRBV4-1 and TRBJ2-1, with 16 bases matching TRBD2. CDR3 length equals 20 residues. The V and J ends lost 0 bases and 1 base, in that order; junction bases with no gene match: 6. In germline, CDR1 is MGHRA, CDR2 YSYEKL. For the CDR3, the DNA is TGCGCCAGCAGCCAAGATCGAGGGACTAGCGGGAGGGCTTCCTACAATGAGCAGTTCTTC. Translating gives CASSQDRGTSGRASYNEQFF.

The chain couples TRBV27 to TRBJ2-5, with a possible D match to TRBD2 (5 bases). The ends were cut back, 2 bases at V and 0 bases at J, with 16 bases in the middle. This CDR3 is built from 17 residues. Germline-derived CDR1 and CDR2 are MNHEY and SMNVEV (reference sequence). CDR3 nucleotides: TGTGCCAGCAGTTTAAGGGCTAGCCTCCTGTACCAAGAGACCCAGTACTTC. Encoded protein: CASSLRASLLYQETQYF.

The CDR3 reads CASSSGGIFYGYTF. The CDR3 DNA is TGTGCCAGCAGCTCCGGGGGGATATTCTATGGCTACACCTTC. The chain recombines TRBV7-9 with TRBJ1-2, with D possibly matching TRBD1 (5 bases). Trimming removed 4 bases from V and 4 bases from J, with 13 bases in between. The CDR3 runs 14 residues. Germline CDR1 and CDR2: SEHNR and FQNEAQ (reference sequence).

The chain combines TRBV27 with TRBJ2-1, with 9 bases aligning to TRBD1. The CDR3 covers 17 residues. V lost 7 bases and J lost 2; bases outside the gene matches: 12. Germline assignment: CDR1 MNHEY and CDR2 SMNVEV (reference sequence). The CDR3 region is CASTRLQRQGAYNEQFF. CDR3 coding DNA: TGTGCCAGCACCCGACTCCAAAGACAGGGGGCCTACAATGAGCAGTTCTTC.

This chain joins TRBV19 and TRBJ1-5; maybe TRBD1 (6 bases). CDR3 size: 15 residues. V was pared by 5 bases and J by 3 bases, with 14 bases between. Germline CDR1 and CDR2: LNHDA and SQIVND (reference sequence). CDR3 amino acids: CASSATGSINQPQHF. Written as DNA, the CDR3 is TGTGCCAGTAGTGCAACAGGGTCAATCAATCAGCCCCAGCATTTT.